These 9 T cell receptor beta chains share one sample of origin, sequenced in a study of cytomegalovirus exposure and HLA in healthy donors. PCR used 60 Vbeta primers and 13 Jbeta primers. Repertoires were generated with immunoSEQ multiplex PCR, while TCRdb's copy carries only in-frame clones and drops some. In the table there are 30,000 to 40,000 clones, roughly 82% of which are singletons. Input material: PBMCs. These TCRs come from a woman aged 18-29 years in good health and CMV-seropositive.

V and J are TRBV10-3 and TRBJ2-5, with TRBD1 matching over 9 bases. The DNA end lines up better with TRBJ2-7; the J call may be wrong. The CDR3 has 16 amino acids. Germline V CDR1 and CDR2: ENHRY, SYGVKD. The CDR3 protein is CAISHPPGTGINEQYF. The CDR3 region has the DNA TGTGCCATCAGCCACCCCCCCGGGACAGGGATCAACGAGCAGTACTTC.

The V gene is TRBV9, the J gene TRBJ2-7; 8 nucleotides line up with TRBD1. CDR3 length equals 15 residues. Germline V gives CDR1 SGDLS, CDR2 YYNGEE. Trimming removed 3 bases from V and 4 bases from J; junction bases left unmatched: 9. The CDR3 is CASSAGQGKSYEQYF. The CDR3 nucleotides read TGTGCCAGCAGCGCAGGACAGGGAAAGTCTTACGAGCAGTACTTC.

The genes are TRBV19 and TRBJ1-5; no firm D call. The CDR3 contains 18 residues. V lost 3 bases and J 0 bases, leaving 18 bases between the germline ends. Looked up from germline, CDR1 is LNHDA and CDR2 is SQIVND (reference sequence). DNA for the CDR3: TGTGCCAGTAGTATGTTTGGTCAGGCGCAGGCTAGCAATCAGCCCCAGCATTTT. Amino acids: CASSMFGQAQASNQPQHF.

On this clone itself: A read error is likely, as this CDR3 ends without the conserved phenylalanine or tryptophan. This chain links TRBV30 with TRBJ1-1; D gene uncertain. Germline CDR1 GTSNPN, CDR2 SVGIG (reference sequence). The CDR3 runs to 12 residues. V dropped 4 bases and J dropped 3 bases, with 9 bases sitting between them. CDR3 DNA sequence: TGTGCCTGGACCAGTAAAGACACTGAAGCTTTCTCT. Encoded protein: CAWTSKDTEAFS.

The chain links TRBV30 to TRBJ1-4; 7 nucleotides align to TRBD1. The CDR3 totals 13 residues. After removal of 3 bases from V and 5 bases from J, the junction contained 3 bases not matched to a gene. Per the germline V gene, CDR1 is GTSNPN and CDR2 is SVGIG (reference sequence). The CDR3 DNA reads as TGTGCCTGGAGCCCGGGACAGAATGAAAAACTGTTTTTT. Residues: CAWSPGQNEKLFF.

This chain joins TRBV5-6 and TRBJ2-7, with 8 bases aligning to TRBD2. V trimming: 1 base; J trimming: 7 bases; junction bases outside the gene matches: 13. Per germline, CDR1 SGHDT and CDR2 YYEEEE. The CDR3 contains 16 residues. CDR3 in DNA: TGTGCCAGCAGCTTGTTCCTCCGGGGGGGGACCGAAGAGCAGTACTTC. Protein product: CASSLFLRGGTEEQYF.

V gene TRBV29-1 combines with J gene TRBJ1-3; 7 nucleotides line up with TRBD1. CDR1 and CDR2 (germline): SQVTM, ANQGSEA. This CDR3 contains 14 residues. V dropped 7 bases and J dropped 4; count of bases not matched to a gene: 10. CDR3 residues: CSAEGQGVGNTIYF. DNA for the CDR3: TGCAGCGCCGAGGGGCAGGGGGTAGGAAACACCATATATTTT.

J is TRBJ2-7 and V is TRBV6-5, with 14 bases matching TRBD2. Trimming at V came to 7 bases and at J to 5 bases, leaving 7 bases not matched to a gene. The CDR3 runs 15 residues. The V gene's germline CDR1 is MNHEY and CDR2 SVGAGI. CDR3 region: CASTHGTSGRNEQYF. As DNA, the CDR3 is TGTGCCAGCACCCACGGGACTAGCGGGAGAAACGAGCAGTACTTC.

V usage is TRBV12-5 and J usage is TRBJ1-4; TRBD1 is a possible D gene (6 bases). Germline V CDR1 and CDR2: LGHNT, FRNRAP. V dropped 7 bases and J dropped 0 bases, with 12 bases sitting between them. The CDR3 has 15 residues. The CDR3: CASANRAATNEKLFF. The CDR3, as DNA: TGTGCTAGTGCTAACAGGGCCGCAACTAATGAAAAACTGTTTTTT.